The subject of this entry is one T cell receptor beta chain. It lacks a known antigen. Base qualities are missing; no much larger clone stands one base away. The time point label for this specimen denotes: cells obtained before transplantation from donor or recipient. CD3+CD4+ and CD3+CD8+ populations were FACS-sorted from unstimulated pre-transplant donor and recipient cells taken from spleen or lymph nodes. Reading the germline V gene gives CDR1 MNHNS and CDR2 SASEGT. The junction shows trimming of 2 bases on V and 7 bases on J, plus 12 bases between the germline ends. The CDR3 runs 14 amino acids, cysteine and phenylalanine included. Solely the CDR3 DNA is kept, with 42 bases framed from the first base. This specimen comes from a study of graft-versus-host responses after intestinal transplantation (dated by TCRdb to about 2021). For context, the study as a whole: The transplants that recipients got were multivisceral, liver-intestinal, or isolated intestinal. All recipients received anti-thymocyte globulin induction followed by maintenance tacrolimus and steroids for three to four years. Bulk TCR-beta CDR3 sequencing was used to track graft-versus-host and host-versus-graft alloreactive T cell clones in the graft, circulation and bone marrow after intestinal transplantation. To identify alloreactive clones, pre-transplant mixed lymphocyte reaction products were sequenced and then compared with unstimulated pre-transplant donor and recipient T cells. The cohort enrolled about two dozen intestinal transplant recipients, one of whom was a retransplant, and 3 patients without pretransplant specimens were excluded. A peak of at least 4% donor T cells among recipient peripheral blood mononuclear cells was the definition used for donor T cell macrochimerism. Rather than being sequenced by the commercial service, samples from a few later patients were sequenced in-house on an Illumina MiSeq and processed with MiXCR.

Library preparation employed the immunoSEQ multiplex PCR assay. For most patients, genomic DNA was isolated with the Qiagen DNeasy Blood and Tissue Kit and sent frozen to Adaptive Biotechnologies for TCR sequencing. For most patients, genomic DNA was subjected to high-throughput TCR-beta CDR3 sequencing by Adaptive Biotechnologies. In the paper's pipeline: Adaptive's ImmunoSEQ software supplied the TCR sequencing data for 15 to 20 patients, while MiXCR and VDJtools were used to process a few other patients. CD4 versus CD8 sorting errors were corrected by removing sequences found in both subsets at a frequency ratio below 5:1. CDR3 nucleotide sequences shared between donor and recipient were removed because their origin could not be assigned. At least 2-fold expansion over unstimulated cells and a minimum CFSE-low frequency of 0.002% (template counts) or 0.001% (read counts) were required for clones to be classified as alloreactive. Clones were considered mappable if detected in sequenced pre-transplant spleen, lymph node, or MLR CFSE-low populations of the donor or recipient. Cumulative frequency of alloreactive clones was calculated as a percentage of all sequences weighted by copy number. What TCRdb holds here is the immuneACCESS table cut down to in-frame rearrangements. Part of the clones is not present; checked against another copy, under half of the missing clones reflect an unresolved V gene, and the others are unexplained. V and J calls and clone size are as listed in that table; D and trimming were resolved from the DNA. The sample has approximately 80,000 clones on record, approximately 91% of them singletons. Roughly 0.35% of the sample is held by the ten biggest clonotypes.

Here is what the overall study found, with its caveats: High GvH to HvG T cell clonal ratios were observed in the allografts of patients with donor T cell macrochimerism. GvH clones turned up in recipient bone marrow, with some appearing earlier in ileal mucosa or blood, a pattern consistent with an intestinal mucosal origin. Early after transplant, declines in HvG clones were associated with peak levels of circulating GvH clones. The relatively low number and heterogeneity of intestinal transplant patients limited the conclusions.

The sample in question was unstimulated CD4+ T cells sorted from spleen or lymph node cells, obtained before intestinal transplant. The clonotype was recovered from a human donor who received an intestinal transplant. The V and J genes are TRBV6-1 and TRBJ2-1; the D segment could be TRBD2, given 6 matching bases. The DNA reads as follows: TGTGCCAGCAGTGAACAGGGACGGGGGAATGAGCAGTTCTTC. It specifies CASSEQGRGNEQFF.